Following are 25 T cell receptor beta chains from one sample sequenced in a study of response to subunit inactivated influenza vaccine. TCRdb analysed the RT-PCR reads with MiXCR anew, one entry per CDR3 protein. The sample contains roughly 780,000 distinct CDR3 sequences, 18% of which appear only once. The sequencing used PBMCs from blood, collected 5 days after vaccination. All receptors derive from a man in his fifties who received an inactivated influenza vaccine.

This clonotype turned up a few times. The chain carries TRBV10-3 and TRBJ2-7, with 8 bases identical to TRBD2. V lost 4 bases to trimming and J lost 3 bases; unmatched junction nucleotides: 2. Per the germline V gene, CDR1 is ENHRY and CDR2 is SYGVKD. The CDR3 is 13 residues long. The CDR3 reads CAISGGTSYEQYF. In DNA, the CDR3 is TGTGCCATCAGTGGGGGGACTAGCTACGAGCAGTACTTC.

This clonotype has only a few counts. The rearrangement uses TRBV18 and TRBJ2-3; 10 nucleotides line up with TRBD2. This CDR3 has 17 residues. Germline V gives CDR1 KGHSH, CDR2 LQKENI. V lost 2 bases, J lost 4 bases, and 9 bases stayed unmatched. The CDR3 DNA reads TGTGCCAGCTCACCAGGGCTAGCGGGAGCAATTGCAGATACGCAGTATTTT. This sequence encodes CASSPGLAGAIADTQYF.

The sample holds one count of this clonotype. The chain combines TRBV30 with TRBJ2-1, with D perhaps TRBD2 (5 bases). CDR3 size: 13 residues. Trimming stripped 4 bases from V and 7 bases from J, with 14 bases between. Germline V CDR1 and CDR2: GTSNPN, SVGIG (reference sequence). In DNA, the CDR3 is TGTGCCTGGATGGGTAGCGACCTAAATGAGCAGTTCTTC. It yields the protein CAWMGSDLNEQFF.

This clonotype occurred once. The chain recombines TRBV9 with TRBJ2-3; TRBD2 aligns across 9 bases. In germline, CDR1 is SGDLS, CDR2 YYNGEE. The J segment lost 5 bases and the V segment lost 0 bases, leaving 7 bases of the junction unmatched. The CDR3 spans 16 residues. CDR3 sequence reads: CASSVGYSGGGDTQYF. For the CDR3, the DNA is TGTGCCAGCAGCGTAGGATATAGCGGGGGCGGAGATACGCAGTATTTT.

V and J are TRBV11-2 and TRBJ1-6, with D uncertain. V dropped 0 bases and J dropped 7 bases, with 13 bases sitting between them. Per germline, CDR1 SGHAT and CDR2 FQNNGV. The CDR3 runs to 16 residues. CDR3 nucleotides: TGTGCCAGCAGCTTAGATGGTCAACGTGGAAATTCACCCCTCCACTTT. Translation: CASSLDGQRGNSPLHF.

This clonotype was found many times. This rearrangement joins TRBV20-1 to TRBJ2-7; unclear D gene. Trimming took off 6 bases at V and 4 bases at J, with 19 bases between the two ends. Looked up from germline, CDR1 is DFQATT and CDR2 is SNEGSKA (reference sequence). The CDR3 runs to 14 residues. CDR3 coding DNA: TGCAGTGCGACATCGATCGAGTCGCCTTACGAGCAGTACTTC. It translates to CSATSIESPYEQYF.

The sample holds a few counts of this clonotype. The chain recombines TRBV12-3 or TRBV12-4 with TRBJ2-7, with TRBD2 as a possible D gene (6 bases). Trimming pared 3 bases from V and 2 bases from J, leaving 14 bases between. The CDR3 runs 15 residues. As DNA, the CDR3 is TGTGCCAGCAGTTTCGGTGTAGGAGGGACCTACGAGCAGTACTTC. As protein: CASSFGVGGTYEQYF.

The chain carries TRBV28 and TRBJ2-7; 9 nucleotides align to TRBD1. After removal of 0 bases from V and 3 bases from J, the junction contained 3 bases not matched to a gene. Germline assignment: CDR1 MDHEN and CDR2 SYDVKM. The CDR3 loop spans 15 amino acids. The CDR3 coding sequence is TGTGCCAGCAGTTTATGGGGACAGGGAAACTACGAGCAGTACTTC. Translating gives CASSLWGQGNYEQYF.

This clonotype has only a few counts. The chain couples TRBV29-1 to TRBJ1-1; TRBD1 is a possible D gene (5 bases). V dropped 4 bases and J dropped 8 bases, with 23 bases sitting between them. Germline CDR1 and CDR2: SQVTM and ANQGSEA. The CDR3 runs to 15 residues. CDR3 region: CSVVLGRRTLIEAFF. In DNA, the CDR3 is TGCAGCGTTGTTTTGGGACGGAGAACACTGATCGAAGCTTTCTTT. The full variable domain, in which reference TRBV29-1 and TRBJ1-1 provide the parts outside the CDR3, is SAVISQKPSRDICQRGTSLTIQCQVDSQVTMMFWYRQQPGQSLTLIATANQGSEATYESGFVIDKFPISRPNLTFSTLTVSNMSPEDSSIYLCSVVLGRRTLIEAFFGQGTRLTVV.

The genes are TRBV15 and TRBJ2-2, with 10 nucleotides matching TRBD1. The CDR3 totals 15 residues. V dropped 3 bases and J dropped 3; count of bases not matched to a gene: 1. Germline lookup yields CDR1 LNHNV and CDR2 YYDKDF (reference sequence). The CDR3 sequence: CATSRDRGYTGELFF. In DNA, the CDR3 is TGTGCCACCAGCAGGGACAGGGGGTACACCGGGGAGCTGTTTTTT. The full variable domain, in which reference TRBV15 and TRBJ2-2 provide the parts outside the CDR3, is DAMVIQNPRYQVTQFGKPVTLSCSQTLNHNVMYWYQQKSSQAPKLLFHYYDKDFNNEADTPDNFQSRRPNTSFCFLDIRSPGLGDTAMYLCATSRDRGYTGELFFGEGSRLTVL.

Only a few counts were recorded for this clonotype. This chain joins TRBV24-1 and TRBJ1-1, with D possibly TRBD1 on 5 matching bases. V was clipped by 4 bases and J by 8 bases, with 13 bases between them. Germline-derived CDR1 and CDR2 are KGHDR and SFDVKD. This CDR3 is built from 13 residues. The CDR3 spells CATSEPGHVEAFF. The CDR3, as DNA: TGTGCCACCAGTGAACCAGGACACGTGGAAGCTTTCTTT.

The V call is TRBV7-2, the J call TRBJ2-3; 13 bases match TRBD2. Germline CDR1 SGHTA, CDR2 FQGNSA. The CDR3 has 16 amino acids. After removal of 5 bases from V and 2 bases from J, the junction contained 4 bases not matched to a gene. CDR3 region: CASSPTSGGNTDTQYF. CDR3 DNA sequence: TGTGCCAGCAGCCCGACTAGCGGGGGGAACACAGATACGCAGTATTTT.

This clonotype was seen more than once but under ten times. This chain connects TRBV28 to TRBJ2-7; either TRBD1 or TRBD2 may fit D (5 bases each). Per the germline V gene, CDR1 is MDHEN and CDR2 is SYDVKM. V was cut by 2 bases and J by 3 bases, with 11 bases left in between. The CDR3 runs to 14 residues. CDR3 nucleotides: TGTGCCAGCAGTTTAGTTGGGGGATACTACGAGCAGTACTTC. Amino acids: CASSLVGGYYEQYF.

This clonotype was counted a few times. The chain couples TRBV29-1 to TRBJ1-2; D not resolved. V was shortened by 2 bases and J by 4 bases, with 5 bases between the two germline ends. Per germline, CDR1 SQVTM and CDR2 ANQGSEA. CDR3 length: 11 amino acids. The CDR3 here is CSVEFSYGYTF. The CDR3, as DNA: TGCAGCGTTGAATTTAGCTATGGCTACACCTTC. Filled out from reference TRBV29-1 and TRBJ1-2, the complete variable domain reads SAVISQKPSRDICQRGTSLTIQCQVDSQVTMMFWYRQQPGQSLTLIATANQGSEATYESGFVIDKFPISRPNLTFSTLTVSNMSPEDSSIYLCSVEFSYGYTFGSGTRLTVV.

The rearrangement joins TRBV11-2 to TRBJ2-3, with D maybe TRBD1 (7 bases). Germline V gives CDR1 SGHAT, CDR2 FQNNGV. The CDR3 sequence is 14 residues long. The V and J ends lost 1 base and 11 bases respectively, with 16 bases between them. The chain's CDR3 is CASSLAGDSSQQYF. As DNA, the CDR3 is TGTGCCAGCAGCTTAGCGGGGGACAGCTCCCAGCAGTATTTT.

This rearrangement joins TRBV2 to TRBJ1-4; tentatively, D is TRBD1 (5 bases). Trimming took 4 bases from V and 7 from J, leaving 10 bases between them. Germline V CDR1 and CDR2: SNHLY, FYNNEI. The CDR3 sequence is 13 residues long. CDR3 coding DNA: TGTGCCAGCAGTGTATTAAGGGGTGAAAAACTGTTTTTT. Translation gives CASSVLRGEKLFF.

This clonotype was found many times. J is TRBJ2-7 and V is TRBV7-2; 8 bases fit TRBD2. The CDR3 has 13 residues. J lost 3 bases, V lost 4 bases, and 2 bases had no gene match. Per the germline V gene, CDR1 is SGHTA and CDR2 is FQGNSA. Here the CDR3 reads CASSSGRGYEQYF. CDR3 nucleotide sequence: TGTGCCAGCAGCTCCGGGAGGGGCTACGAGCAGTACTTC. Complete variable domain (other parts from reference TRBV7-2 and TRBJ2-7): GAGVSQSPSNKVTEKGKDVELRCDPISGHTALYWYRQSLGQGLEFLIYFQGNSAPDKSGLPSDRFSAERTGGSVSTLTIQRTQQEDSAVYLCASSSGRGYEQYFGPGTRLTVT.

The chain is built from TRBV5-1 and TRBJ2-2; TRBD2 agrees at 12 bases. The CDR3 contains 17 residues. V lost 2 bases, J lost 0 bases, and 2 bases stayed unmatched. Germline V gives CDR1 SGHRS, CDR2 YFSETQ. Here the CDR3 reads CASSFRTSGANTGELFF. In nucleotides, the CDR3 is TGCGCCAGCAGCTTCCGGACTAGCGGGGCGAACACCGGGGAGCTGTTTTTT. Full variable domain (rest looked up from reference TRBV5-1 and TRBJ2-2): KAGVTQTPRYLIKTRGQQVTLSCSPISGHRSVSWYQQTPGQGLQFLFEYFSETQRNKGNFPGRFSGRQFSNSRSEMNVSTLELGDSALYLCASSFRTSGANTGELFFGEGSRLTVL.

This clonotype has at least ten counts. This chain connects TRBV12-3 or TRBV12-4 to TRBJ2-3; 8 bases are a match to TRBD2. CDR3 length: 15 amino acids. The ends lost 6 bases at V and 2 bases at J; junction bases unmatched: 7. The CDR3 reads CASSRTSGPTDTQYF. The CDR3 region has the DNA TGTGCCAGCAGCAGAACTAGCGGACCCACAGATACGCAGTATTTT.

Many counts were recorded for this clonotype. The chain links TRBV7-2 to TRBJ2-7; D is unresolved. This CDR3 region has 11 residues. Germline CDR1 is SGHTA and CDR2 is FQGNSA. Trimming cost V 6 bases and J 2 bases, with 5 bases left between them. The CDR3 here is CASSRAYEQYF. The CDR3 nucleotides read TGTGCCAGCAGTCGTGCCTACGAGCAGTACTTC. Full variable domain (outside the CDR3, taken from reference TRBV7-2 and TRBJ2-7): GAGVSQSPSNKVTEKGKDVELRCDPISGHTALYWYRQSLGQGLEFLIYFQGNSAPDKSGLPSDRFSAERTGGSVSTLTIQRTQQEDSAVYLCASSRAYEQYFGPGTRLTVT.

This clonotype was observed a handful of times. The V gene is TRBV20-1, the J gene TRBJ2-3, with 9 bases fitting TRBD1. Germline CDR1 reads DFQATT; CDR2 reads SNEGSKA (reference sequence). With 4 bases clipped from V and 3 bases from J, the junction kept 8 bases outside the gene matches. The length of the CDR3 is 15 residues. The CDR3 nucleotides are TGCAGTGCTAAGGGGGACAGGGTTCGTACAGATACGCAGTATTTT. Protein: CSAKGDRVRTDTQYF.

The chain is built from TRBV9 and TRBJ2-1; 16 bases agree with TRBD2. With 0 bases clipped from V and 4 bases from J, the junction kept 10 bases outside the gene matches. Germline V lookup: CDR1 SGDLS, CDR2 YYNGEE. The CDR3 covers 20 residues. The CDR3 spells CASSVVGTSGGGQIYNEQFF. The CDR3 region has the DNA TGTGCCAGCAGCGTAGTTGGGACTAGCGGGGGGGGACAGATTTACAATGAGCAGTTCTTC.

The chain links TRBV28 to TRBJ2-1; TRBD1 aligns across 10 bases. V shed 3 bases and J 7 bases; nucleotides not matched to a gene: 3. The CDR3 consists of 14 residues. Germline loops: CDR1 MDHEN, CDR2 SYDVKM. CDR3 DNA: TGTGCCAGCAGTTTGACAGGGGGCGCGAATGAGCAGTTCTTC. Residues: CASSLTGGANEQFF.

The chain links TRBV9 to TRBJ2-3; TRBD2 matches at 7 bases. This CDR3 contains 17 residues. Germline loops: CDR1 SGDLS, CDR2 YYNGEE. V was clipped by 3 bases and J by 1 base; unmatched bases: 11. CDR3 amino acids: CASSASPYRGGTDTQYF. The CDR3 nucleotides are TGTGCCAGCAGCGCATCTCCGTATCGGGGGGGCACAGATACGCAGTATTTT. The full variable domain, rest sourced from reference TRBV9 and TRBJ2-3, is DSGVTQTPKHLITATGQRVTLRCSPRSGDLSVYWYQQSLDQGLQFLIQYYNGEERAKGNILERFSAQQFPDLHSELNLSSLELGDSALYFCASSASPYRGGTDTQYFGPGTRLTVL.

The sample holds many counts of this clonotype. The rearrangement links TRBV11-2 to TRBJ2-7, with D uncertain. V lost 2 bases to trimming and J lost 4 bases, with 6 bases between them. Germline V gives CDR1 SGHAT, CDR2 FQNNGV. The CDR3 contains 12 residues. The CDR3 bases are TGTGCCAGCAGCTTAATTTGGTACGAGCAGTACTTC. Its protein is CASSLIWYEQYF.